Here is one TCR beta chain with its context. The CDR3 extends over 19 amino acids. The data stem from a study of blood T cells in healthy people across ages. With a J-beta primer mix and a sample-barcoded 5' primer, a second PCR ran about 6 to 11 cycles. TCRdb independently ran MiXCR on the 5' RACE reads; one entry per CDR3 protein. Here the sample spans around 940,000 distinct CDR3 sequences, just over 50% being singletons. This chain links TRBV12-3 or TRBV12-4 with TRBJ2-7, with TRBD2 matching 15 bases. Matching the DNA end better, TRBJ2-5 makes the J call doubtful. This TCR was recovered from a woman in her sixties in good health. The sample comprised blood. The CDR3 sequence is CASSTARTSGRGDQETQYF. The DNA of the CDR3 is TGTGCCAGCAGCACCGCCCGGACTAGCGGGAGGGGAGATCAAGAGACCCAGTACTTC.